The 24 T cell receptor beta chains reported below all come from one sample, sequenced in a study of a mutant IDH1 vaccine in newly diagnosed glioma. Sequencing was performed with immunoSEQ multiplex PCR; in TCRdb, only in-frame clones are kept and a portion is missing. The sample has fewer than 70,000 clones; about 88% are singletons. The time point is: week 11, during vaccination. One vaccine dose held 300 ug of mutant IDH1 20-mer peptide and came with topical imiquimod. Antigen specificity for these receptors is unknown. The sequences come from PBMCs, collected from a glioma patient whose treatment included an IDH1 peptide vaccine. The source is a man aged 35 to 55 with glioma.

CDR3 in DNA: TGCGCCAGCAGTGCTCTAGGGGGGGGCGCGGGTACTGAAGCTTTCTTT. As protein: CASSALGGGAGTEAFF. The rearrangement links TRBV10-2 to TRBJ1-1; D is perhaps TRBD1 (6 bases). The germline gives CDR1 WSHSY, CDR2 SAAADI. The CDR3 has 16 residues. Trimming took off 4 bases at V and 5 bases at J, with 20 bases between the two ends.

V is TRBV28 and J is TRBJ1-4, with D perhaps matching TRBD1 (5 bases). V gave up 3 bases and J gave up 11 bases, with 10 bases separating them. Germline loops: CDR1 MDHEN, CDR2 SYDVKM. CDR3 size: 12 residues. The chain's CDR3 is CASSLIEGKLFF. In DNA, the CDR3 is TGTGCCAGCAGTTTGATAGAGGGGAAACTGTTTTTT.

The V and J genes are TRBV7-2 and TRBJ2-7; no clear D. This CDR3 contains 13 residues. In germline, CDR1 is SGHTA, CDR2 FQGNSA. V lost 1 base and J 2 bases, leaving 6 bases between the germline ends. CDR3 sequence reads: CASSLVETYEQYF. The CDR3 nucleotides read TGTGCCAGCAGCTTAGTGGAAACCTACGAGCAGTACTTC.

Here the CDR3 reads CASRTIQGPGGTQYF. The CDR3 coding sequence is TGTGCCAGCAGGACGATCCAGGGCCCCGGGGGTACGCAGTATTTT. This chain links TRBV6-1 with TRBJ2-3, with D perhaps matching TRBD2 (6 bases). The CDR3 spans 15 residues. CDR1 and CDR2 (germline): MNHNS, SASEGT. V lost 6 bases and J lost 8, with 21 bases in between.

The rearrangement uses TRBV29-1 and TRBJ1-1; D unresolved. Germline CDR1 reads SQVTM; CDR2 reads ANQGSEA. Trimming took off 7 bases at V and 0 bases at J, with 9 bases between the two ends. The CDR3 has 12 residues. CDR3 coding DNA: TGCAGCGCCAGACCCCTGAACACTGAAGCTTTCTTT. It translates to CSARPLNTEAFF.

The J gene is TRBJ1-4, the V gene TRBV7-2; a possible D gene is TRBD1 (6 bases). Germline assignment: CDR1 SGHTA and CDR2 FQGNSA. The CDR3 has 17 residues. Trimming pared 1 base from V and 3 bases from J, leaving 15 bases between. In nucleotides, the CDR3 is TGTGCCAGCAGCTTAGTGGTCAGGGGATCCGCTAATGAAAAACTGTTTTTT. It translates to CASSLVVRGSANEKLFF.

This clone appeared once. The V and J genes are TRBV28 and TRBJ1-1, with D possibly being TRBD1 (5 bases). Germline loops: CDR1 MDHEN, CDR2 SYDVKM. The V end lost 6 bases, the J end lost 3 bases, and 17 bases lay between the germline ends. The CDR3 contains 15 residues. The CDR3 is CASRTPLGGDTEAFF. The CDR3 nucleotides are TGTGCCAGCAGGACACCGCTGGGGGGAGACACTGAAGCTTTCTTT.

This clone appeared a single time. DNA of the CDR3: TGTGCCAGCAGGAAGGACAGGACCACCTATGGCTACACCTTC. This sequence encodes CASRKDRTTYGYTF. The gene calls are TRBV28 and TRBJ1-2; 7 bases agree with TRBD1. The CDR3 consists of 14 residues. The V segment lost 6 bases and the J segment 4 bases; nucleotides outside the gene matches: 8. CDR1 is MDHEN, CDR2 SYDVKM, per germline.

On this clone itself: A much bigger clone sits one base away, suggesting this may be a read error. The chain carries TRBV27 and TRBJ2-2, with D hard to call. Looked up from germline, CDR1 is MNHEY and CDR2 is SMNVEV (reference sequence). The CDR3 totals 12 residues. V was pared by 6 bases and J by 3 bases, with 5 bases between. CDR3 sequence (DNA): TGTGCCAGCAGCCATTACACCGGGGAGCTGTTTTTT. Translating gives CASSHYTGELFF.

The V gene is TRBV6-6, the J gene TRBJ1-5; 7 nucleotides line up with TRBD1. Germline CDR1 is MNHNY and CDR2 is SVGAGI (reference sequence). V lost 6 bases and J lost 0; bases outside the gene matches: 8. This CDR3 comprises 16 residues. The CDR3 sequence: CASSPRGGTSNQPQHF. CDR3 DNA: TGTGCCAGCAGCCCCAGGGGGGGGACTAGCAATCAGCCCCAGCATTTT.

This clone was seen a handful of times. The V gene is TRBV14, the J gene TRBJ1-6; D gene unclear. Trimming removed 1 base from V and 10 bases from J, with 11 bases in between. This CDR3 is 14 amino acids long. Germline CDR1 SGHDN, CDR2 FVKESK. The CDR3 DNA reads TGTGCCAGCAGCCAAGCGGGGAACGGGTCACCCCTCCACTTT. It encodes CASSQAGNGSPLHF.

J is TRBJ2-1 and V is TRBV28; 12 nucleotides line up with TRBD2. Germline lookup yields CDR1 MDHEN and CDR2 SYDVKM. This CDR3 region has 17 residues. J lost 3 bases, V lost 3 bases, and 6 bases had no gene match. The chain's CDR3 is CASSFRLAGENYNEQFF. CDR3 in DNA: TGTGCCAGCAGTTTTCGACTAGCGGGAGAAAACTACAATGAGCAGTTCTTC.

This chain uses TRBV2 with TRBJ2-4; 7 bases align to TRBD1. Looked up from germline, CDR1 is SNHLY and CDR2 is FYNNEI. CDR3 length: 15 amino acids. V was pared by 6 bases and J by 5 bases, with 10 bases of the junction left unmatched. In DNA form, the CDR3 reads TGTGCCAGCAGAGGGGACAGCCCTCCGGAAAACATTCAGTACTTC. Its protein product is CASRGDSPPENIQYF.

A note on this clone: Sequence at one end of the junction differs from germline and may be a read error. The V gene is TRBV6-1, the J gene TRBJ2-7; D may be TRBD1 (6 bases). Germline loops: CDR1 MNHNS, CDR2 SASEGT. The CDR3 is made up of 12 amino acids. The DNA of the CDR3 is TGTGCCAGCAGTGGGGACATTTACGGGCAGTACTTC. This translates into CASSGDIYGQYF.

This chain joins TRBV11-1 and TRBJ2-1; 10 positions match TRBD1. Germline loops: CDR1 SGHAT, CDR2 FQDESV (reference sequence). V dropped 5 bases and J dropped 10; count of bases not matched to a gene: 14. There are 16 residues in the CDR3. As DNA, the CDR3 is TGTGCCAGCAGCCGAAGCGGGGACAGGGGAGGGAGAGAGCAGTTCTTC. This translates into CASSRSGDRGGREQFF. The full variable domain, with the rest looked up from reference TRBV11-1 and TRBJ2-1, is EAEVAQSPRYKITEKSQAVAFWCDPISGHATLYWYRQILGQGPELLVQFQDESVVDDSQLPKDRFSAERLKGVDSTLKIQPAELGDSAMYLCASSRSGDRGGREQFFGPGTRLTVL.

Here the CDR3 reads CASSPQGQGWRGAEGNEQFF. In DNA form, the CDR3 reads TGTGCCAGCAGCCCTCAAGGACAGGGATGGAGGGGGGCCGAGGGCAATGAGCAGTTCTTC. This chain connects TRBV13 to TRBJ2-1; 8 nucleotides agree with TRBD1. The CDR3 has 20 amino acids. The J segment lost 6 bases and the V segment lost 5 bases, leaving 24 bases of the junction unmatched. In germline, CDR1 is PRHDT, CDR2 FYEKMQ (reference sequence).

The chain joins TRBV19 to TRBJ2-7; 8 positions match TRBD2. Germline trimming cut 5 bases from V and 2 bases from J; bases unmatched to any gene: 8. Germline CDR1 is LNHDA and CDR2 is SQIVND (reference sequence). The CDR3 spans 15 residues. Written as DNA, the CDR3 is TGTGCCAGTAGTGTCCGGACTAGCTTAGCCTACGAGCAGTACTTC. The encoded protein is CASSVRTSLAYEQYF.

Written as DNA, the CDR3 is TGTGCCAGCAGCTTAGTCTTTCCGGGGTCCTACAATGAGCAGTTCTTC. Translated, it gives CASSLVFPGSYNEQFF. The chain recombines TRBV7-2 with TRBJ2-1; weak D call: TRBD2 (5 bases). The germline gives CDR1 SGHTA, CDR2 FQGNSA. Trimming shortened V by 1 base and J by 1 base, and 11 bases separated the two germline ends. This CDR3 contains 16 residues.

Written as DNA, the CDR3 is TGTGCCAGCAGCCCCGGACTCAGTGGAAACACCATATATTTT. This codes for CASSPGLSGNTIYF. This chain joins TRBV6-5 and TRBJ1-3; no definite D call. V shed 6 bases and J shed 3 bases, with 12 bases lying between them. This CDR3 is 14 amino acids long. Germline assignment: CDR1 MNHEY and CDR2 SVGAGI.

This chain links TRBV7-6 with TRBJ1-4; a weak D match, TRBD1 (6 bases). The CDR3 consists of 15 residues. The germline gives CDR1 SGHVS, CDR2 FNYEAQ. V was cut by 1 base and J by 0 bases, with 6 bases left in between. CDR3 DNA sequence: TGTGCCAGCAGCTTAGAGGGGGCAACTAATGAAAAACTGTTTTTT. Its translation is CASSLEGATNEKLFF.

The CDR3 here is CASRLPSFGGELFF. The CDR3 DNA follows: TGTGCCAGCAGACTTCCTAGTTTTGGCGGGGAGCTGTTTTTT. The rearrangement uses TRBV6-5 and TRBJ2-2; no clear D gene. This CDR3 has 14 amino acids. The germline gives CDR1 MNHEY, CDR2 SVGAGI. Trimming removed 6 bases from V and 7 bases from J, with 15 bases in between.

The V gene is TRBV4-1, the J gene TRBJ2-1; TRBD2 might be the D (5 bases). The germline gives CDR1 MGHRA, CDR2 YSYEKL. Trimming shortened V by 4 bases and J by 6 bases, and 16 bases separated the two germline ends. The CDR3 has 15 amino acids. The CDR3: CASSPPLAPSNEQFF. CDR3 DNA: TGCGCCAGCAGCCCCCCTCTAGCTCCGTCCAATGAGCAGTTCTTC.

The V gene is TRBV5-4, the J gene TRBJ1-1; D is perhaps TRBD1 (5 bases). The germline CDR1 and CDR2 sequences are SGHNT and YYREEE (reference sequence). With 4 bases removed from V and 0 bases from J, the gap between germline ends came to 13 bases. The CDR3 extends over 15 amino acids. The CDR3 DNA follows: TGTGCCAGCAGCCTGCCGGGGGGTTTGAACACTGAAGCTTTCTTT. This sequence encodes CASSLPGGLNTEAFF.

This clone was seen only a few times. The chain recombines TRBV2 with TRBJ2-7; 7 bases match TRBD1. This CDR3 region has 15 residues. CDR1 is SNHLY and CDR2 is FYNNEI in the germline V gene. Losses at the gene ends were 4 bases for V and 7 bases for J; bases not matched to a gene: 13. CDR3 in amino acids: CASSGSNRGIDEQYV. Written as DNA, the CDR3 is TGTGCCAGCAGTGGGTCGAACAGGGGTATAGATGAGCAGTACGTC.